The rows below give T cell receptor beta chains drawn from one sample of a study of blood T cell repertoires in COVID-19. Assay used: immunoSEQ multiplex PCR; TCRdb lists only in-frame clones, some missing. The sample has 150,000 to 200,000 clones, less than 90% seen once. The sequencing sample was made of peripheral blood. The origin of the receptors is a woman in her 70s with COVID-19, enrolled during active disease. The CDR3 runs from the conserved cysteine through the conserved F or W. Each record gives: J gene, V gene, D gene, clone size, CDR3 DNA, CDR3 protein. D genes are given only for firm matches. Rows give clone size only sometimes, using once, few, many, or a class for an expanded clone.

>TRBJ1-1|TRBV27|TRBD1|NA
TGTGCCAGCAGTTTAATGAGACAGGGAACTGAAGCTTTCTTT
CASSLMRQGTEAFF
>TRBJ2-1|TRBV7-2|TRBD2|NA
TGTGCCAGCAGCGTACTAGCGGGAGTTTACAATGAGCAGTTCTTC
CASSVLAGVYNEQFF
>TRBJ1-2|TRBV28|NA|NA
TGTGCCAGCAGTTTCCATACAGGGCTAAAGAATGGCTACACCTTC
CASSFHTGLKNGYTF
>TRBJ2-1|TRBV5-4|TRBD1|NA
TGTGCCAGCAGCCAAGGACAGGGCGGTGAGCAGTTCTTC
CASSQGQGGEQFF
>TRBJ1-1|TRBV19|NA|once
TGTGCCACTAGACAGCAACTGAACACTGAAGCTTTCTTT
CATRQQLNTEAFF
>TRBJ1-5|TRBV19|NA|NA
TGTGCCAGTAGTACACAGGATCAGCCCCAGCATTTT
CASSTQDQPQHF
>TRBJ2-4|TRBV4-2|NA|NA
TGTGCCAGCAGCCAAGATGAGGGAGGCGGGGACATTCAGTACTTC
CASSQDEGGGDIQYF
>TRBJ1-4|TRBV5-1|NA|NA
TGCGCCAGCAGCTTGGAAGGCAGGGGTAATGAAAAACTGTTTTTT
CASSLEGRGNEKLFF
>TRBJ1-2|TRBV4-1|NA|NA
TGCGCCAGCAGCCAAGTGGAGGGAGGTGGGTCGCCCTATGGCTACACCTTC
CASSQVEGGGSPYGYTF
>TRBJ2-2|TRBV18|TRBD1|NA
TGTGCCAGCTCACCAGTGGGGACAGGACATACCGGGGAGCTGTTTTTT
CASSPVGTGHTGELFF
>TRBJ2-7|TRBV7-2|NA|NA
TGTGCCAGCAGCTTAGGGCCTAGCGAGACCTACGAGCAGTACTTC
CASSLGPSETYEQYF
>TRBJ2-1|TRBV6-5|NA|NA
TGTGCCAGCAGTTACTCCCCGGGAGCGGACAATGAGCAGTTCTTC
CASSYSPGADNEQFF
>TRBJ1-1|TRBV7-9|TRBD1|NA
TGTGCCAGCAGCTTAGCAGGGGGCTGGAACACTGAAGCTTTCTTT
CASSLAGGWNTEAFF
>TRBJ1-5|TRBV2|TRBD1|NA
TGTGCCAGCAACAGGGGGCAGGGTCAGCCCCAGCATTTT
CASNRGQGQPQHF
>TRBJ1-1|TRBV7-6|NA|NA
TGTGCCAGCAGCCCTACAGGGACTGAAGCTTTCTTT
CASSPTGTEAFF
>TRBJ2-7|TRBV3-1/TRBV3-2|TRBD2|few
TGTGCCAGCAGCCATGGGACTAGCGGAGGATACGAGCAGTACTTC
CASSHGTSGGYEQYF
>TRBJ2-1|TRBV18|TRBD1|NA
TGTGCCAGCTCACAGGACAGGAGCTCCTACAATGAGCAGTTCTTC
CASSQDRSSYNEQFF
>TRBJ2-1|TRBV11-2|TRBD2|NA
TGTGCCAGCAGCTTAGGGACTAGCTCCTACAATGAGCAGTTCTTC
CASSLGTSSYNEQFF
>TRBJ1-5|TRBV6-1|NA|NA
TGTGCCAGCAGTGAAGCAGCCCCTGGTCGTAATCAGCCCCAGCATTTT
CASSEAAPGRNQPQHF
>TRBJ1-6|TRBV30|NA|NA
TGTGCCTGGAGTGTCGGCGGTTCCTATAATTCACCCCTCCACTTT
CAWSVGGSYNSPLHF
>TRBJ1-1|TRBV7-9|NA|few
TGTGCCAGCAGCTTAAACATGATCACTGAAGCTTTCTTT
CASSLNMITEAFF
>TRBJ1-1|TRBV2|NA|NA
TGTGCCAGCACGGTGAACACTGAAGCTTTCTTT
CASTVNTEAFF
>TRBJ1-2|TRBV29-1|TRBD1|NA
TGCAGCGGGGGACAGGGGGTCGCGGGCTACACCTTC
CSGGQGVAGYTF
>TRBJ1-4|TRBV9|NA|NA
TGTGCCAGCAGCGTCAGACAGCCTCAGATTACTTACCTTAATGAAAAACTGTTTTTT
CASSVRQPQITYLNEKLFF
>TRBJ2-1|TRBV5-4|TRBD2|few
TGTGCCAGCAGCTCCAAGCGGGACCCCCACAATGAGCAGTTCTTC
CASSSKRDPHNEQFF
>TRBJ2-2|TRBV6-2/TRBV6-3|NA|NA
TGTGCCAGCAGTTCGGACAGCACCAACACCGGGGAGCTGTTTTTT
CASSSDSTNTGELFF
>TRBJ2-1|TRBV7-2|NA|NA
TGTGCCAGCAGCTTAGGAGGCCCCTACAATGAGCAGTTCTTC
CASSLGGPYNEQFF
>TRBJ1-2|TRBV7-8|NA|NA
TGTGCCAGCAGCCCTGACTCACGGGGACTTGGTTATGGCTACACCTTC
CASSPDSRGLGYGYTF
>TRBJ1-4|TRBV7-2|NA|NA
TGTGCCAGCAGCCAGACTCGGTCTAATGAAAAACTGTTTTTT
CASSQTRSNEKLFF
>TRBJ1-5|TRBV19|NA|once
TGTGCCAGTAGTATCCGAGGGAGCAATCAGCCCCAGCATTTT
CASSIRGSNQPQHF
>TRBJ1-1|TRBV20-1|NA|NA
TGCAGTGCTAGTATTCCAGGGGCTAACACTGAAGCTTTCTTT
CSASIPGANTEAFF
>TRBJ2-5|TRBV2|NA|NA
TGTGCCAGCAGTGATGGGCAGGGGACGACCCAGTACTTC
CASSDGQGTTQYF
>TRBJ2-1|TRBV25-1|NA|NA
TGTGCCAGCAGAACTCACAATGAGCAGTTCTTC
CASRTHNEQFF
>TRBJ2-3|TRBV10-2|TRBD2|NA
TGCGCCAGCAGTGTAACCGCGGGGGGGGGACCAGATACGCAGTATTTT
CASSVTAGGGPDTQYF
>TRBJ2-2|TRBV4-3|NA|few
TGCGCCAGCAGCCAAGGTGGCGGGCTACGGACCGGGGAGCTGTTTTTT
CASSQGGGLRTGELFF
>TRBJ2-2|TRBV11-3|NA|NA
TGTGCCAGCAGCTTAGGGGGTTCAGGGCCCGGGGAGCTGTTTTTT
CASSLGGSGPGELFF
>TRBJ2-4|TRBV27|NA|NA
TGTGCCAGCAGCTCTGTCGCTAGGGGAAACATTCAGTACTTC
CASSSVARGNIQYF
>TRBJ1-1|TRBV5-1|NA|once
TGCGCCAGCAGCTCGGAAGGGGCCCTGTGGGCTGAAGCTTTCTTT
CASSSEGALWAEAFF
>TRBJ2-3|TRBV6-6|TRBD1|once
TGTGCCAGCAGTTGGCCTCGACAGGGGACCACAGATACGCAGTATTTT
CASSWPRQGTTDTQYF
>TRBJ2-1|TRBV5-1|TRBD1|NA
TGCGCCAGCAGCCCACAGGGGTACAATGAGCAGTTCTTC
CASSPQGYNEQFF
>TRBJ2-7|TRBV7-2|NA|NA
TGTGCCAGCACATGGTCGACTGCCTCAACAAGGGGGATCCTGGAGCAGTACTTC
CASTWSTASTRGILEQYF
>TRBJ1-5|TRBV5-6|NA|few
TGTGCCAGCAGCTCGAGGATGTTGGGCAATCAGCCCCAGCATTTT
CASSSRMLGNQPQHF
>TRBJ2-3|TRBV10-3|TRBD1|NA
TGTGCCATCAGTGAGGCCGGGACAGGGGGCGCAGATACGCAGTATTTT
CAISEAGTGGADTQYF
>TRBJ1-1|TRBV5-6|TRBD1|NA
TGTGCCAGCAGCTTGTCAGGGGGCACTGAAGCTTTCTTT
CASSLSGGTEAFF
>TRBJ1-6|TRBV9|TRBD1|NA
TGTGCCAGCAGCGGACTCGGGACAGGAGTTTATAATTCACCCCTCCACTTT
CASSGLGTGVYNSPLHF
>TRBJ1-5|TRBV7-2|NA|NA
TGTGCCAGCAGCTTGCGCAGGGGAAGCAATCAGCCCCAGCATTTT
CASSLRRGSNQPQHF
>TRBJ1-5|TRBV7-8|NA|NA
TGTGCCAGCAGCTCCGCGGGAGGAAGCAATCAGCCCCAGCATTTT
CASSSAGGSNQPQHF
>TRBJ2-5|TRBV2|TRBD2|NA
TGTGCCAGCAGTGAAGCGCGGGGACCTAGCGGGAGGGCAGAGACCCAGTACTTC
CASSEARGPSGRAETQYF
>TRBJ1-1|TRBV6-5|NA|NA
TGTGCCAGCAGTCCAATAGGGGGAAGCACTGAAGCTTTCTTT
CASSPIGGSTEAFF
>TRBJ2-2|TRBV18|NA|few
TGTGCCAGCTCAAGTGTTCCCAGGCCCAACACCGGGGAGCTGTTTTTT
CASSSVPRPNTGELFF